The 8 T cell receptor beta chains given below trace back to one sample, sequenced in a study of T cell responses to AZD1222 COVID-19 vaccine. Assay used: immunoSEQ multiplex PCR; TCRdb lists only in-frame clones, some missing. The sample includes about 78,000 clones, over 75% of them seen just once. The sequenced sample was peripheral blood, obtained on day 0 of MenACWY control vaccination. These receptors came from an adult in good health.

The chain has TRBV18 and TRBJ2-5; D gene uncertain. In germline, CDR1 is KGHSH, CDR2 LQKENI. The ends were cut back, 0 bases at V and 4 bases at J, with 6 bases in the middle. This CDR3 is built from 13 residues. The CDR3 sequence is CASSPPSGETQYF. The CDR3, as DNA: TGTGCCAGCTCACCACCGTCGGGAGAGACCCAGTACTTC.

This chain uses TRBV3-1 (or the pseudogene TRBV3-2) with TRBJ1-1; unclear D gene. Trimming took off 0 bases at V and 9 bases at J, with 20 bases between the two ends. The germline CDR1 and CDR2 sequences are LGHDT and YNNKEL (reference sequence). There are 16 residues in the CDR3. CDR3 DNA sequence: TGTGCCAGCAGCCAAGATTTGAGGACTGGGAGTGAAAAAGCTTTCTTT. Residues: CASSQDLRTGSEKAFF.

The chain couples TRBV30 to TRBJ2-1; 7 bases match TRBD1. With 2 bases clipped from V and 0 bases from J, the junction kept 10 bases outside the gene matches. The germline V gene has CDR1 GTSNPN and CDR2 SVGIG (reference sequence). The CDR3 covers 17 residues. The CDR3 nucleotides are TGTGCCTGGAGTCGCCACACAGGGGTCGGCTCCTACAATGAGCAGTTCTTC. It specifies CAWSRHTGVGSYNEQFF.

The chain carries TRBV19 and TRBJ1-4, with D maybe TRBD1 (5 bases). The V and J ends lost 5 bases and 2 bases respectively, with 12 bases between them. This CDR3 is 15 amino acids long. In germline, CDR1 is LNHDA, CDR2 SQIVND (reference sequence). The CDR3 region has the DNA TGTGCCAGTAGTCCCCCACAGGCCACTAATGAAAAACTGTTTTTT. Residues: CASSPPQATNEKLFF.

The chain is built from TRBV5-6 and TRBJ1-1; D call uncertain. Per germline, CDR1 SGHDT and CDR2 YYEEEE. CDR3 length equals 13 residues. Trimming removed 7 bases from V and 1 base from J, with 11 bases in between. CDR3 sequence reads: CASSGRTNTEAFF. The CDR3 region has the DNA TGTGCCAGCTCCGGACGGACGAACACTGAAGCTTTCTTT. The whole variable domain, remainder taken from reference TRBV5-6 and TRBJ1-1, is DAGVTQSPTHLIKTRGQQVTLRCSPKSGHDTVSWYQQALGQGPQFIFQYYEEEERQRGNFPDRFSGHQFPNYSSELNVNALLLGDSALYLCASSGRTNTEAFFGQGTRLTVV.

CDR3 sequence (DNA): TGTGCCAGCAGCTTCGGCTACTCCTACGAGCAGTACTTC. It codes for CASSFGYSYEQYF. This chain links TRBV11-1 with TRBJ2-7; D unclear. V gave up 3 bases and J gave up 0 bases, with 6 bases separating them. Germline loops: CDR1 SGHAT, CDR2 FQDESV (reference sequence). The CDR3 length is 13 residues.

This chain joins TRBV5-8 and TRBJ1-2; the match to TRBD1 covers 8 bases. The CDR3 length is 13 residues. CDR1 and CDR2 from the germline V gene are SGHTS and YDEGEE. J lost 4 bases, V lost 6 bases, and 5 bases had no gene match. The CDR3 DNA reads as TGTGCCAGCAAGCCGACAGGGGTCTATGGCTACACCTTC. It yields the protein CASKPTGVYGYTF.

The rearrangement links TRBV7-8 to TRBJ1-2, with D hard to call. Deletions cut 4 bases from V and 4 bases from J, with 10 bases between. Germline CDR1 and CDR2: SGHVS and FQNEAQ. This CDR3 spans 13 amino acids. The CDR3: CASSSKTVYGYTF. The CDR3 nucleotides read TGTGCCAGCAGCTCGAAGACGGTCTATGGCTACACCTTC.